The 17 T cell receptor beta chains below come from one sample, sequenced in a study of cytomegalovirus exposure and HLA in healthy donors. With 60 Vbeta and 13 Jbeta primers, the PCR was carried out. TCRdb keeps only in-frame clones here, not all; method: immunoSEQ multiplex PCR. The table includes 150,000 or so clones, about 82% detected once. The sample was PBMCs. The receptors here all came from a female donor in good health and CMV-seronegative.

This clone was detected only a few times. The chain links TRBV30 to TRBJ1-4, with 8 bases lining up with TRBD1. CDR1 is GTSNPN and CDR2 is SVGIG in the germline V gene (reference sequence). Trimming removed 4 bases from V and 5 bases from J; junction bases left unmatched: 3. CDR3 length: 13 amino acids. CDR3 coding DNA: TGTGCCTGGACAGGGGGCAGGAATGAAAAACTGTTTTTT. Translation: CAWTGGRNEKLFF.

V is TRBV27 and J is TRBJ2-7, with D maybe TRBD1 (6 bases). Germline assignment: CDR1 MNHEY and CDR2 SMNVEV (reference sequence). The CDR3 sequence is 15 residues long. The V gene lost 4 bases and the J gene lost 0 bases, with 13 bases spanning the gap. The CDR3 region is CASSSQGWGSYEQYF. CDR3 DNA: TGTGCCAGCAGTTCCCAGGGGTGGGGCTCCTACGAGCAGTACTTC.

This chain links TRBV5-1 with TRBJ2-1, with 10 bases identical to TRBD2. Germline loops: CDR1 SGHRS, CDR2 YFSETQ. V gave up 4 bases and J gave up 2 bases; unmatched junction bases: 6. This CDR3 spans 16 amino acids. CDR3 residues: CASSRLAGGPYNEQFF. The CDR3 DNA reads TGCGCCAGCAGCAGATTAGCGGGGGGCCCCTACAATGAGCAGTTCTTC.

This rearrangement joins TRBV23-1 to TRBJ1-2; D uncertain. TRBV23-1 counts as an open reading frame of uncertain function. Trimming removed 0 bases at V and 4 bases at J, with 6 bases between. The CDR3 contains 13 residues. DNA for the CDR3: TGCGCCAGCAGTCAATCGAATAGCTATGGCTACACCTTC. The encoded protein is CASSQSNSYGYTF.

This clone was recorded a few times. The CDR3 protein is CASSWGQGQETQYF. In nucleotides, the CDR3 is TGCGCCAGCAGCTGGGGACAGGGCCAAGAGACCCAGTACTTC. This chain joins TRBV4-3 and TRBJ2-5; 9 nucleotides agree with TRBD1. The CDR3 runs 14 residues. Trimming removed 5 bases from V and 1 base from J; junction bases left unmatched: 2. CDR1 and CDR2 from the germline V gene are LGHNA and YSLEER.

CDR3 amino acids: CASSSKTSGTYNEQFF. The CDR3 DNA reads as TGTGCCAGCAGCTCGAAGACTAGCGGGACCTACAATGAGCAGTTCTTC. The chain links TRBV7-3 to TRBJ2-1; 11 bases match TRBD2. V gave up 4 bases and J gave up 2 bases; unmatched junction bases: 4. The CDR3 sequence is 16 residues long. Germline V gene data show CDR1 as SGHTA and CDR2 as FQGTGA.

The V gene is TRBV30, the J gene TRBJ1-2, with 7 bases matching TRBD1. This CDR3 has 16 residues. The ends lost 3 bases at V and 5 bases at J; junction bases unmatched: 15. CDR1 is GTSNPN and CDR2 is SVGIG in the germline V gene (reference sequence). The DNA for the CDR3 is TGTGCCTGGAGAGGGACAGCCGATGGGAGAGGATATGGCTACACCTTC. Its protein is CAWRGTADGRGYGYTF.

In regard to this clone: A read error may produce the germline difference seen at one junction end. The V gene is TRBV27, the J gene TRBJ2-4; 13 bases line up with TRBD2. CDR1 and CDR2 (germline): MNHEY, SMNVEV (reference sequence). The CDR3 consists of 19 residues. The CDR3 nucleotides are TGTGCCAGCAGAAACACCGGGACTAGCGGGATGTGGGCCAAAAACAGTCAGTACTTC. Its translation is CASRNTGTSGMWAKNSQYF.

The V gene is TRBV6-4, the J gene TRBJ1-3, with D perhaps matching TRBD1 (6 bases). The CDR3 totals 12 residues. The germline V and J ends were trimmed by 4 bases and 8 bases, with 9 bases remaining between them. The germline CDR1 and CDR2 sequences are MRHNA and SNTAGT. CDR3 loop: CASSVTGYTIYF. The CDR3 DNA follows: TGTGCCAGCAGTGTGACAGGATACACCATATATTTT.

This clone showed up just a few times. The V and J genes are TRBV6-5 and TRBJ1-2; no definite D call. The V end was cut by 2 bases, the J end by 2 bases, with 6 bases between. Per germline, CDR1 MNHEY and CDR2 SVGAGI. The CDR3 totals 13 residues. Here the CDR3 reads CASSYPGNYGYTF. The CDR3 DNA follows: TGTGCCAGCAGTTACCCCGGGAACTATGGCTACACCTTC.

The J gene is TRBJ2-3, the V gene TRBV2; 8 nucleotides align to TRBD2. The CDR3 sequence is 15 residues long. In germline, CDR1 is SNHLY, CDR2 FYNNEI. Trimming removed 4 bases from V and 0 bases from J; junction bases left unmatched: 3. CDR3 loop: CASSVREGSTDTQYF. The CDR3 DNA reads TGTGCCAGCAGTGTTCGGGAGGGTAGCACAGATACGCAGTATTTT.

On this clone: The junction does not match germline at one end; this may be a read error. The chain recombines TRBV10-3 with TRBJ2-6, with TRBD1 as a possible D gene (5 bases). The CDR3 has 15 amino acids. CDR1 ENHRY and CDR2 SYGVKD come from the germline V gene. CDR3 loop: CAISSEFSGANGLTF. The CDR3 region has the DNA TGTGCCATCAGTTCCGAGTTCTCTGGGGCCAACGGCCTGACTTTC.

This clone was found once. J is TRBJ1-5 and V is TRBV4-1; 9 nucleotides line up with TRBD1. CDR1 and CDR2 from the germline V gene are MGHRA and YSYEKL. Trimming removed 4 bases from V and 0 bases from J; junction bases left unmatched: 7. CDR3 length equals 17 residues. The CDR3, as DNA: TGCGCCAGCAGCCCCATGGGACAGGGATCTAGCAATCAGCCCCAGCATTTT. It translates to CASSPMGQGSSNQPQHF.

This chain links TRBV7-6 with TRBJ2-1; D is perhaps TRBD1 (5 bases). Germline lookup yields CDR1 SGHVS and CDR2 FNYEAQ. The CDR3 consists of 15 residues. Trimming left V 0 bases short and J 5 bases short, with 11 bases between. The CDR3 is CASSLAGKGDNEQFF. In DNA, the CDR3 is TGTGCCAGCAGCTTAGCGGGGAAAGGGGACAATGAGCAGTTCTTC.

CDR3: CASSLRQGAVDTEAFF. The CDR3 nucleotides read TGTGCCAGCAGCCTAAGACAGGGGGCGGTGGACACTGAAGCTTTCTTT. This chain connects TRBV7-2 to TRBJ1-1, with 10 bases that match TRBD1. Germline trimming cut 5 bases from V and 3 bases from J; bases unmatched to any gene: 9. Germline V gene sequence: CDR1 SGHTA, CDR2 FQGNSA. The CDR3 consists of 16 residues.

The chain carries TRBV7-2 and TRBJ2-5, with a possible D match to TRBD1 (5 bases). This CDR3 contains 19 residues. The germline gives CDR1 SGHTA, CDR2 FQGNSA. Trimming removed 7 bases from V and 5 bases from J, with 32 bases in between. CDR3 sequence: CASTLDPAVVGALGETQYF. CDR3 coding DNA: TGTGCCAGCACCCTTGATCCGGCGGTTGTAGGGGCGTTAGGGGAGACCCAGTACTTC.

This clone was seen a few times. The rearrangement joins TRBV5-6 to TRBJ2-3, with D tentatively TRBD2 (6 bases). The CDR3 totals 14 residues. Trimming pared 2 bases from V and 6 bases from J, leaving 13 bases between. Germline lookup yields CDR1 SGHDT and CDR2 YYEEEE. The CDR3 region is CASSFPLARDTQYF. The CDR3 DNA follows: TGTGCCAGCAGCTTCCCCCTAGCGAGGGATACGCAGTATTTT. Looking up the rest from reference TRBV5-6 and TRBJ2-3 gives the full variable domain: DAGVTQSPTHLIKTRGQQVTLRCSPKSGHDTVSWYQQALGQGPQFIFQYYEEEERQRGNFPDRFSGHQFPNYSSELNVNALLLGDSALYLCASSFPLARDTQYFGPGTRLTVL.